Listed below are T cell receptor beta chains from one sample, sequenced in a study of blood T cell repertoires in COVID-19. Profiling relied on immunoSEQ multiplex PCR, and the TCRdb table lists in-frame clones only, not all of them. The top ten clones hold 6.5% to 7% of a sample with some 350,000 clones, roughly 90% of them seen once. The sequenced material came from peripheral blood. The source is a man aged 18 to 29 with active or convalescent COVID-19. Both conserved end residues are part of each CDR3. D genes are given only for firm matches. Some rows mark clone size as missing; the rest say once, few, many or name a class of expanded clone.

j_gene | d_gene | len | v_gene | abundance | CDR3aa | CDR3nt
TRBJ1-5 | . | 16 | TRBV7-9 | . | CASSAGGHASNQPQHF | TGTGCCAGCAGCGCTGGAGGGCACGCTAGCAATCAGCCCCAGCATTTT
TRBJ1-5 | . | 17 | TRBV28 | . | CASSGSRETQTNQPQHF | TGTGCCAGCAGTGGGTCCAGGGAAACCCAAACCAATCAGCCCCAGCATTTT
TRBJ1-6 | . | 14 | TRBV7-2 | . | CASSLRSYNSPLHF | TGTGCCAGCAGCTTACGGTCCTATAATTCACCCCTCCACTTT
TRBJ2-7 | TRBD2 | 16 | TRBV3-1/TRBV3-2 | . | CASSQGLASGSYEQYF | TGTGCCAGCAGCCAAGGGCTGGCTAGCGGATCCTACGAGCAGTACTTC
TRBJ1-1 | TRBD1 | 13 | TRBV6-5 | . | CASSPTGWTEAFF | TGTGCCAGCAGTCCGACAGGGTGGACTGAAGCTTTCTTT
TRBJ2-2 | TRBD1 | 14 | TRBV28 | few | CASSRDRNTGELFF | TGTGCCAGCAGCCGGGACAGGAACACCGGGGAGCTGTTTTTT
TRBJ1-5 | . | 15 | TRBV19 | . | CASSTRQTGNQPQHF | TGTGCCAGTAGTACCCGACAGACAGGCAATCAGCCCCAGCATTTT
TRBJ2-7 | TRBD2 | 15 | TRBV4-2 | . | CASSQVSGTSYEQYF | TGTGCCAGCAGCCAAGTCAGCGGGACTTCCTACGAGCAGTACTTC
TRBJ2-3 | TRBD2 | 15 | TRBV28 | . | CASSLWASGSDTQYF | TGTGCCAGCAGTTTATGGGCTAGCGGGTCAGATACGCAGTATTTT
TRBJ1-2 | . | 11 | TRBV29-1 | . | CSARTDYGYTF | TGCAGCGCTCGGACAGACTATGGCTACACCTTC
TRBJ1-3 | . | 13 | TRBV9 | . | CASSVESGNTIYF | TGTGCCAGCAGCGTAGAAAGCGGAAACACCATATATTTT
TRBJ2-3 | TRBD2 | 15 | TRBV7-3 | . | CASSLSGGVTDTQYF | TGTGCCAGCAGCTTATCTGGGGGGGTGACAGATACGCAGTATTTT
TRBJ2-2 | . | 19 | TRBV12-2 | . | CASRLTQGPPPDSTGELFF | TGTGCAAGTCGCCTAACACAGGGGCCCCCCCCAGACTCCACCGGGGAGCTGTTTTTT
TRBJ2-7 | TRBD2 | 15 | TRBV5-1 | few | CASSWGTSESYEQYF | TGCGCCAGCAGCTGGGGGACTAGCGAATCCTACGAGCAGTACTTC
TRBJ2-7 | TRBD2 | 14 | TRBV10-3 | . | CAISESLAAYEQYF | TGTGCCATCAGTGAGTCACTAGCGGCCTACGAGCAGTACTTC
TRBJ2-6 | TRBD2 | 14 | TRBV27 | . | CASRSSGGANVLTF | TGTGCCAGCAGGTCATCGGGAGGGGCCAACGTGCTGACTTTC
TRBJ1-2 | TRBD1 | 13 | TRBV6-5 | . | CASSQGQNYGYTF | TGTGCCAGCAGCCAGGGACAGAACTATGGCTACACCTTC
TRBJ2-1 | TRBD2 | 17 | TRBV25-1 | . | CASSDTFGGGRANEQFF | TGTGCCAGCAGTGATACTTTTGGGGGCGGGAGGGCCAATGAGCAGTTCTTC
TRBJ1-1 | . | 13 | TRBV6-2/TRBV6-3 | . | CASSQDWDTEAFF | TGTGCCAGCAGTCAGGACTGGGACACTGAAGCTTTCTTT
TRBJ2-1 | . | 15 | TRBV5-1 | . | CASSSRTGGRNEQFF | TGCGCCAGCAGCTCTAGAACTGGGGGCCGCAATGAGCAGTTCTTC
TRBJ1-3 | . | 17 | TRBV5-1 | . | CASSLSSGGYSGNTIYF | TGCGCCAGCAGCTTGTCATCCGGGGGTTACTCTGGAAACACCATATATTTT
TRBJ2-7 | TRBD1 | 11 | TRBV30 | . | CAWNTGVEQYF | TGTGCCTGGAACACAGGGGTCGAGCAGTACTTC
TRBJ2-3 | TRBD2 | 12 | TRBV12-3/TRBV12-4 | few | CASRTSGDTQYF | TGTGCCAGCAGAACTAGCGGAGATACGCAGTATTTT
TRBJ1-4 | . | 14 | TRBV28 | . | CASSLIRGNEKLFF | TGTGCCAGCAGTTTAATACGGGGAAATGAAAAACTGTTTTTT
TRBJ2-1 | TRBD2 | 14 | TRBV6-5 | . | CASSLRDYDNEQFF | TGTGCCAGCAGTCTCCGGGACTACGACAATGAGCAGTTCTTC
TRBJ2-3 | . | 16 | TRBV6-5 | . | CASSYSGGSWADTQYF | TGTGCCAGCAGTTACTCCGGGGGAAGTTGGGCAGATACGCAGTATTTT
TRBJ2-7 | TRBD1 | 20 | TRBV28 | . | CASSLQPLLLWTGGAYEQYF | TGTGCCAGCAGTTTACAACCTCTCCTTCTATGGACAGGGGGCGCCTACGAGCAGTACTTC
TRBJ2-1 | TRBD1 | 15 | TRBV11-3 | once | CASSRTGQLYNEQFF | TGTGCCAGCAGCCGAACGGGACAGCTCTACAATGAGCAGTTCTTC
TRBJ2-7 | TRBD2 | 16 | TRBV28 | . | CASSSRAGGSSYEQYF | TGTGCCAGCAGTTCCCGAGCGGGGGGATCCTCCTACGAGCAGTACTTC
TRBJ1-6 | TRBD1 | 15 | TRBV25-1 | . | CASSDMTGLASPLHF | TGTGCCAGCAGTGACATGACAGGGCTTGCTTCACCCCTCCACTTT
TRBJ1-5 | TRBD1 | 16 | TRBV24-1 | . | CATSDPGQGGNQPQHF | TGTGCCACCAGTGATCCGGGACAGGGAGGCAATCAGCCCCAGCATTTT
TRBJ2-2 | TRBD2 | 15 | TRBV7-9 | . | CASSLTGGRSGELFF | TGTGCCAGCAGCCTAACGGGAGGGCGAAGCGGGGAGCTGTTTTTT
TRBJ2-7 | TRBD2 | 16 | TRBV19 | . | CASSPLGSGSSYEQYF | TGTGCCAGTAGTCCCCTGGGTAGCGGGAGCTCCTACGAGCAGTACTTC
TRBJ1-1 | . | 13 | TRBV4-3 | . | CASSQYGNTEAFF | TGCGCCAGCAGCCAATACGGGAACACTGAAGCTTTCTTT
TRBJ2-1 | TRBD1 | 15 | TRBV7-8 | . | CASSRDRESYNEQFF | TGTGCCAGCAGCCGGGACAGGGAGTCCTACAATGAGCAGTTCTTC
TRBJ2-5 | TRBD1 | 15 | TRBV13 | . | CASSTPGQGRETQYF | TGTGCCAGCAGCACCCCGGGACAGGGGAGGGAGACCCAGTACTTC
TRBJ1-3 | TRBD1 | 18 | TRBV7-7 | . | CASSTLLTGTASGNTIYF | TGTGCTAGCAGCACCCTCTTGACCGGGACAGCCTCTGGAAACACCATATATTTT
TRBJ1-3 | . | 16 | TRBV24-1 | . | CATPLGADFTGNTIYF | TGTGCCACCCCCCTTGGGGCAGACTTTACTGGAAACACCATATATTTT
TRBJ1-5 | . | 18 | TRBV15 | . | CATSRFPYPGQAIQPQHF | TGTGCCACCAGCAGATTCCCCTACCCCGGACAAGCGATTCAGCCCCAGCATTTT
TRBJ2-7 | TRBD2 | 14 | TRBV6-2/TRBV6-3 | few | CASSWTSGKHEQYF | TGTGCCAGCAGTTGGACTAGCGGGAAACACGAGCAGTACTTC
TRBJ2-2 | TRBD2 | 16 | TRBV11-3 | . | CASSLRSGADTGELFF | TGTGCCAGCAGCTTAAGAAGCGGGGCGGACACCGGGGAGCTGTTTTTT
TRBJ2-2 | . | 16 | TRBV4-3 | few | CASSQDIGGNTGELFF | TGCGCCAGCAGCCAAGATATAGGAGGGAACACCGGGGAGCTGTTTTTT
TRBJ2-1 | . | 14 | TRBV9 | . | CASSAKLVSSEQFF | TGTGCCAGCAGCGCGAAACTAGTCTCCAGTGAGCAGTTCTTC
TRBJ2-3 | . | 18 | TRBV3-1/TRBV3-2 | . | CASSQVSSFRVFTDTQYF | TGTGCCAGCAGCCAAGTATCGTCGTTCAGGGTATTTACAGATACGCAGTATTTT
TRBJ1-1 | TRBD1 | 14 | TRBV11-2 | . | CASSLETGFTEAFF | TGTGCCAGCAGCTTAGAGACAGGGTTCACTGAAGCTTTCTTT
TRBJ1-6 | . | 14 | TRBV19 | . | CASSITAVNSPLHF | TGTGCCAGTAGTATTACGGCGGTCAATTCACCCCTCCACTTT
TRBJ2-7 | TRBD1 | 13 | TRBV28 | . | CASLGQGWYEQYF | TGTGCCAGTCTCGGACAGGGGTGGTACGAGCAGTACTTC
TRBJ1-1 | . | 14 | TRBV7-3 | few | CASSPLGSNTEAFF | TGTGCCAGCAGCCCCTTGGGGAGCAACACTGAAGCTTTCTTT
TRBJ1-4 | . | 15 | TRBV2 | . | CASSYESGKIEKLFF | TGTGCCAGCAGTTACGAGTCAGGAAAGATTGAAAAACTGTTTTTT
TRBJ1-2 | TRBD1 | 13 | TRBV12-3/TRBV12-4 | . | CASGQAANYGYTF | TGTGCCAGTGGACAGGCCGCTAACTATGGCTACACCTTC
TRBJ2-1 | TRBD2 | 19 | TRBV6-2/TRBV6-3 | . | CASSYPGLAQNILYNEQFF | TGTGCCAGCAGTTACCCTGGACTAGCGCAAAACATTTTGTACAATGAGCAGTTCTTC
TRBJ2-7 | . | 13 | TRBV15 | . | CATSRTVAYEQYF | TGTGCCACCAGCAGGACAGTAGCCTACGAGCAGTACTTC
TRBJ1-3 | TRBD1 | 14 | TRBV6-1 | once | CASSWTGPGNTIYF | TGTGCCAGCAGTTGGACAGGACCTGGAAACACCATATATTTT
TRBJ2-3 | TRBD2 | 16 | TRBV5-1 | . | CASSLPAGGLGDTQYF | TGCGCCAGCAGCTTGCCAGCGGGGGGGCTGGGAGATACGCAGTATTTT
TRBJ2-2 | . | 14 | TRBV9 | . | CASSAGVVTGELFF | TGTGCCAGCAGCGCCGGGGTTGTCACCGGGGAGCTGTTTTTT
TRBJ2-3 | TRBD1 | 14 | TRBV6-2/TRBV6-3 | . | CASSSDRLTDTQYF | TGTGCCAGCAGTTCGGACAGGTTAACAGATACGCAGTATTTT
TRBJ1-1 | . | 13 | TRBV5-1 | . | CASAGPDRTEAFF | TGCGCCAGCGCGGGCCCGGACAGAACTGAAGCTTTCTTT
TRBJ2-7 | TRBD2 | 14 | TRBV11-2 | once | CASSLVGLAYEQYF | TGTGCCAGCAGCTTAGTTGGACTAGCTTACGAGCAGTACTTC
TRBJ2-3 | TRBD2 | 17 | TRBV19 | . | CASSPELAGGNADTQYF | TGTGCCAGTAGTCCCGAATTAGCGGGGGGGAACGCAGATACGCAGTATTTT
TRBJ1-6 | TRBD1 | 14 | TRBV3-1/TRBV3-2 | few | CASTGQGEYSPLHF | TGTGCCAGCACAGGACAGGGTGAATATTCACCCCTCCACTTT